These 28 T cell receptor beta chains share one sample of origin, sequenced in a study of blood T cell repertoires in COVID-19. Profiling relied on immunoSEQ multiplex PCR, and the TCRdb table lists in-frame clones only, not all of them. The table has around 61,000 clones, around nine tenths seen once. The sample was peripheral blood. These receptors were obtained from a man in his 60s with acute or convalescent COVID-19.

The rearrangement links TRBV2 to TRBJ1-2, with D perhaps matching TRBD1 (5 bases). Per germline, CDR1 SNHLY and CDR2 FYNNEI. Trimming cost V 8 bases and J 4 bases, with 11 bases left between them. CDR3 length: 12 residues. CDR3 amino acids: CASGRQLYGYTF. The CDR3 nucleotides read TGTGCCAGCGGCCGACAGCTCTATGGCTACACCTTC.

The chain has TRBV6-1 and TRBJ2-6; D may be TRBD1 (5 bases). V dropped 9 bases and J dropped 0 bases, with 15 bases sitting between them. The CDR3 consists of 16 residues. Germline V CDR1 and CDR2: MNHNS, SASEGT. This CDR3 is CASREGALSGANVLTF. The CDR3 DNA reads TGTGCCAGTCGTGAAGGGGCGCTCTCTGGGGCCAACGTCCTGACTTTC.

This clone has a handful of counts. The chain links TRBV6-5 to TRBJ2-7, with D possibly being TRBD2 (5 bases). Trimming pared 9 bases from V and 6 bases from J, leaving 18 bases between. The germline CDR1 and CDR2 sequences are MNHEY and SVGAGI. CDR3 length equals 13 residues. CDR3 protein: CASEGMAPSEQYF. DNA of the CDR3: TGTGCCAGTGAGGGAATGGCCCCTTCCGAGCAGTACTTC.

This chain links TRBV10-2 with TRBJ2-2; D gene uncertain. The germline V gene has CDR1 WSHSY and CDR2 SAAADI. This CDR3 region has 15 residues. Trimming stripped 0 bases from V and 5 bases from J, with 10 bases between. Here the CDR3 DNA reads TGCGCCAGCAGTGAGTCTAGATCGGGTACCGGGGAGCTGTTTTTT. Its translation is CASSESRSGTGELFF.

The chain uses TRBV30 and TRBJ1-1; tentative D call: TRBD1 (6 bases). This CDR3 is 14 amino acids long. Germline loops: CDR1 GTSNPN, CDR2 SVGIG (reference sequence). V shed 2 bases and J shed 13 bases, with 23 bases lying between them. The chain's CDR3 is CAWSRLLTGTKIFF. The CDR3 DNA reads as TGTGCCTGGAGTCGCCTATTGACAGGTACCAAGATTTTCTTT.

This clone was observed once. V and J are TRBV9 and TRBJ1-3; TRBD1 aligns across 11 bases. V shed 4 bases, J shed 8 bases, and the junction held 8 bases outside the gene matches. Germline V gene data show CDR1 as SGDLS and CDR2 as YYNGEE. The CDR3 is 15 amino acids. CDR3 sequence (DNA): TGTGCCAGCAGCAAAGGGGACAGGGGGATGGACACCATATATTTT. Residues: CASSKGDRGMDTIYF.

The chain joins TRBV10-3 to TRBJ1-6; 10 nucleotides align to TRBD1. From germline, CDR1 is ENHRY and CDR2 SYGVKD. This CDR3 is built from 11 residues. V was pared by 4 bases and J by 16 bases, with 1 base of the junction left unmatched. CDR3 coding DNA: TGTGCCATCAGTGGGACAGGGGGTCTCCACTTT. It translates to CAISGTGGLHF.

The V and J genes are TRBV7-2 and TRBJ2-3; D gene unclear. The CDR3 covers 13 residues. Trimming took off 0 bases at V and 2 bases at J, with 3 bases between the two ends. In germline, CDR1 is SGHTA, CDR2 FQGNSA. CDR3 sequence reads: CASSLAITDTQYF. The CDR3 bases are TGTGCCAGCAGCTTAGCTATCACAGATACGCAGTATTTT.

The V call is TRBV7-2, the J call TRBJ2-3, with TRBD2 identical over 13 bases. The length of the CDR3 is 18 residues. V lost 5 bases, J lost 6 bases, and 14 bases stayed unmatched. Germline CDR1 is SGHTA and CDR2 is FQGNSA. The CDR3 bases are TGTGCCAGCAGCCTCGGGACTAGCGGGGTGGATCCAGGTGATACGCAGTATTTT. Translated: CASSLGTSGVDPGDTQYF.

This sequence joins TRBV5-1 and TRBJ1-6; possible D gene TRBD1, 6 bases. The CDR3 is made up of 14 amino acids. Germline V gene lookup returns CDR1 SGHRS and CDR2 YFSETQ. V was shortened by 8 bases and J by 0 bases, with 9 bases between the two germline ends. The CDR3 region has the DNA TGCGCCAGTTCGGACAGCTCCTATAATTCACCCCTCCACTTT. Translated, it gives CASSDSSYNSPLHF.

This chain uses TRBV19 with TRBJ2-7; 9 bases are a match to TRBD1. This CDR3 is 16 amino acids long. V trimming: 3 bases; J trimming: 2 bases; junction bases outside the gene matches: 8. Per the germline V gene, CDR1 is LNHDA and CDR2 is SQIVND (reference sequence). The CDR3, as DNA: TGTGCCAGTAGTATCTATCCGGACAGGGGAACCTACGAGCAGTACTTC. Encoded protein: CASSIYPDRGTYEQYF.

The V and J genes are TRBV13 and TRBJ2-7, with 10 bases fitting TRBD1. The CDR3 runs to 14 residues. V lost 7 bases and J lost 5; bases outside the gene matches: 8. The germline gives CDR1 PRHDT, CDR2 FYEKMQ (reference sequence). CDR3 sequence (DNA): TGTGCCAGCACCCTTGGACAGGGGGGGAACGAGCAGTACTTC. It encodes CASTLGQGGNEQYF.

The V and J genes are TRBV19 and TRBJ2-7, with 8 bases fitting TRBD1. This CDR3 comprises 17 residues. CDR1 and CDR2 (germline): LNHDA, SQIVND (reference sequence). Trimming took 3 bases from V and 4 from J; bases not matched to a gene: 14. The DNA for the CDR3 is TGTGCCAGTAGTATTGGACAGGGAACTACGAGAGGTTACGAGCAGTACTTC. Protein: CASSIGQGTTRGYEQYF. Supplemented by reference TRBV19 and TRBJ2-7, the full variable domain reads DGGITQSPKYLFRKEGQNVTLSCEQNLNHDAMYWYRQDPGQGLRLIYYSQIVNDFQKGDIAEGYSVSREKKESFPLTVTSAQKNPTAFYLCASSIGQGTTRGYEQYFGPGTRLTVT.

This clone was seen only once. The rearrangement uses TRBV6-5 and TRBJ1-5; tentative D call: TRBD1 (6 bases). V was trimmed by 2 bases and J by 2 bases, leaving 10 bases between them. This CDR3 contains 15 residues. The germline CDR1 and CDR2 sequences are MNHEY and SVGAGI. CDR3 in amino acids: CASSYGGGRNQPQHF. In nucleotides, the CDR3 is TGTGCCAGCAGTTACGGGGGGGGGCGCAATCAGCCCCAGCATTTT.

The table lists this clone with a count of one. The chain has TRBV11-2 and TRBJ2-1; D remains ambiguous. The V end was cut by 0 bases, the J end by 1 base, with 4 bases between. This CDR3 is built from 14 residues. Germline V lookup: CDR1 SGHAT, CDR2 FQNNGV. The CDR3 spells CASSLDPSYNEQFF. The DNA for the CDR3 is TGTGCCAGCAGCTTAGACCCTTCCTACAATGAGCAGTTCTTC.

This chain connects TRBV7-2 to TRBJ2-3; 10 bases agree with TRBD1. Germline-derived CDR1 and CDR2 are SGHTA and FQGNSA. Trimming cost V 5 bases and J 1 base; bases outside gene matches: 3. The CDR3 extends over 15 amino acids. In DNA form, the CDR3 reads TGTGCCAGCAGCGCCGACAGGGGGCGCACAGATACGCAGTATTTT. It yields the protein CASSADRGRTDTQYF.

The genes are TRBV19 and TRBJ1-2; no clear D. The CDR3 spans 15 residues. Germline CDR1 LNHDA, CDR2 SQIVND (reference sequence). Trimming pared 7 bases from V and 4 bases from J, leaving 19 bases between. The CDR3 loop reads CASTQASNLIYGYTF. The CDR3 DNA follows: TGTGCCAGTACCCAGGCCAGCAATCTTATCTATGGCTACACCTTC.

The V and J genes are TRBV3-1 (or the pseudogene TRBV3-2) and TRBJ2-1; perhaps TRBD2 as D (5 bases). Germline V CDR1 and CDR2: LGHDT, YNNKEL (reference sequence). The V gene lost 4 bases and the J gene lost 9 bases, with 10 bases spanning the gap. This CDR3 is built from 12 residues. For the CDR3, the DNA is TGTGCCAGCAGCCGGGCCGCGGGTGAGCAGTTCTTC. As protein: CASSRAAGEQFF.

The rearrangement links TRBV3-1 (or the pseudogene TRBV3-2) to TRBJ1-1; D possibly corresponds to TRBD1 (6 bases). Trimming shortened V by 4 bases and J by 0 bases, and 12 bases separated the two germline ends. In germline, CDR1 is LGHDT, CDR2 YNNKEL (reference sequence). The CDR3 contains 15 residues. CDR3 sequence: CASSLLGGLNTEAFF. Written as DNA, the CDR3 is TGTGCCAGCAGCCTTCTGGGGGGGCTGAACACTGAAGCTTTCTTT.

The chain joins TRBV9 to TRBJ1-6, with TRBD1 matching 8 bases. The CDR3 sequence is 15 residues long. CDR1 is SGDLS, CDR2 YYNGEE, per germline. V trimming: 0 bases; J trimming: 10 bases; junction bases outside the gene matches: 6. The CDR3 spells CASSVAETGVSPLHF. The DNA of the CDR3 is TGTGCCAGCAGCGTAGCTGAGACAGGGGTATCACCCCTCCACTTT.

The chain links TRBV29-1 to TRBJ1-1, with D maybe TRBD1 (6 bases). The CDR3 has 12 residues. Germline-derived CDR1 and CDR2 are SQVTM and ANQGSEA. Trimming stripped 7 bases from V and 3 bases from J, with 12 bases between. The CDR3 loop is CSAYRVDTEAFF. CDR3 bases: TGCAGCGCCTACAGGGTGGACACTGAAGCTTTCTTT.

The sample holds one count of this clone. The chain is built from TRBV25-1 and TRBJ1-2, with D tentatively TRBD1 (5 bases). Trimming stripped 7 bases from V and 2 bases from J, with 14 bases between. The CDR3 loop spans 14 amino acids. Germline assignment: CDR1 MGHDK and CDR2 SYGVNS. The CDR3 loop reads CASKGWAGNYGYTF. In DNA form, the CDR3 reads TGTGCCAGCAAGGGCTGGGCAGGGAACTATGGCTACACCTTC.

The gene calls are TRBV5-1 and TRBJ1-1; the D gene is possibly TRBD1 (5 bases). V shed 5 bases and J shed 8 bases, with 19 bases lying between them. The CDR3 totals 14 residues. In germline, CDR1 is SGHRS, CDR2 YFSETQ. DNA for the CDR3: TGCGCCAGCAGACTGGGACTGCAGCCCTCAGAAGCTTTCTTT. This sequence encodes CASRLGLQPSEAFF. The full variable domain, its missing parts supplied by reference TRBV5-1 and TRBJ1-1, is KAGVTQTPRYLIKTRGQQVTLSCSPISGHRSVSWYQQTPGQGLQFLFEYFSETQRNKGNFPGRFSGRQFSNSRSEMNVSTLELGDSALYLCASRLGLQPSEAFFGQGTRLTVV.

The chain links TRBV7-8 to TRBJ1-1; D perhaps matches TRBD1 (5 bases). The V end lost 3 bases, the J end lost 6 bases, and 14 bases lay between the germline ends. Germline assignment: CDR1 SGHVS and CDR2 FQNEAQ. The CDR3 totals 14 residues. CDR3 in DNA: TGTGCCAGCAGCTTGGATGTTGGGGCCCCTGAAGCTTTCTTT. Its protein product is CASSLDVGAPEAFF.

The chain joins TRBV5-6 to TRBJ1-6; the D gene is possibly TRBD1 (6 bases). V was clipped by 0 bases and J by 9 bases, with 16 bases between them. CDR1 and CDR2 (germline): SGHDT, YYEEEE. This CDR3 is 16 amino acids long. CDR3 DNA: TGTGCCAGCAGCTTGGTCGGGGGCGCGGGAGTTTCACCCCTCCACTTT. This translates into CASSLVGGAGVSPLHF.

The chain links TRBV11-3 to TRBJ2-2, with TRBD2 as a possible D gene (5 bases). Germline values: CDR1 SGHNT, CDR2 YENEEA. The CDR3 is 16 residues long. The ends were cut back, 3 bases at V and 1 base at J, with 12 bases in the middle. For the CDR3, the DNA is TGTGCCAGCAGCTTTGGTCGAGGGATGAACACCGGGGAGCTGTTTTTT. It specifies CASSFGRGMNTGELFF.

CDR3 amino acids: CASSDPSSVGGYGYTF. The CDR3, as DNA: TGTGCCAGCAGTGACCCTAGTTCCGTAGGAGGCTATGGCTACACCTTC. The rearrangement uses TRBV25-1 and TRBJ1-2; D call uncertain. Germline V gene lookup returns CDR1 MGHDK and CDR2 SYGVNS. V was cut by 3 bases and J by 4 bases, with 18 bases left in between. The CDR3 is 16 residues long.

This clone was picked up one time. The rearrangement uses TRBV29-1 and TRBJ1-4, with D possibly matching TRBD1 (5 bases). V lost 5 bases and J 7 bases, leaving 11 bases between the germline ends. The CDR3 is 12 residues long. Germline CDR1 SQVTM, CDR2 ANQGSEA. The CDR3 sequence: CSVRRGSEKLFF. CDR3 bases: TGCAGCGTTCGAAGGGGTAGTGAAAAACTGTTTTTT.